This T cell receptor (beta chain) was obtained from a study of CD8 T cells in Susac syndrome. The authors sequenced TCR beta from blood CD8+ and CD4+ T cells. While serving as controls, healthy donors were matched for age and sex. TEMRA cells were enriched by FACS, and CD4+ and CD8+ T cells were negatively isolated. CDR1 and CDR2 from the germline V gene are SGHTA and FQGNSA. V was cut by 5 bases and J by 7 bases, with 23 bases left in between. This CDR3 is built from 16 residues. After extraction with the RNeasy kit, about 0.45 to 1 ug of the RNA was reverse transcribed using random hexamers. The immunoSEQ assay covered 54 Vbeta and 13 Jbeta segments for CDR3. TCRdb re-called the immunoSEQ multiplex PCR reads with MiXCR, one entry per CDR3 protein. The sample carries some 100,000 distinct CDR3 sequences, 85% to 95% recorded once.

The chain is built from TRBV7-2 and TRBJ1-2; no definite D call. The specimen sequenced was CD8+ T cells from PBMCs. The TCR sequence derives from a human donor in good health. CDR3 residues: CASSPPTARTVGGYTF. The CDR3 DNA follows: TGTGCCAGCAGCCCACCAACAGCACGGACCGTCGGTGGCTACACCTTC.